The rows below give T cell receptor beta chains drawn from one sample of a study of cytomegalovirus exposure and HLA in healthy donors. Here immunoSEQ multiplex PCR was the method, and the copy in TCRdb shows in-frame clones only, minus some. The sample lists some 180,000 clones; more than 75% were seen once. The specimen sequenced was PBMCs. The origin of the receptors is a woman aged 25-40 years in good health and CMV-seropositive. Both conserved end residues are trimmed from each CDR3. The order of the fields is CDR3 length, V gene, J gene, CDR3 protein.

12	TRBV7-9	TRBJ1-2	ASSLDRGHGGYT
16	TRBV5-1	TRBJ1-3	ASSLTGTGLSAGNTIY
12	TRBV19	TRBJ1-2	ASSPGQGAGGYT
11	TRBV27	TRBJ1-2	ASRGPTGHGYT
13	TRBV7-8	TRBJ1-2	ASSFQTGGGYGYT
13	TRBV28	TRBJ2-5	ASSLGEGGRETQY
10	TRBV7-9	TRBJ2-7	ASSGASYEQY
11	TRBV7-9	TRBJ2-5	ASSTGREETQY
11	TRBV30	TRBJ1-1	AWSSHMNTEAF
10	TRBV9	TRBJ1-2	ASSGDSYGYT
13	TRBV9	TRBJ2-1	ASSVSSGGAHEQF
12	TRBV5-1	TRBJ2-7	ASSPGSGEQEQY
12	TRBV5-1	TRBJ2-5	ASSLDDGEETQY
13	TRBV19	TRBJ2-5	ASQTSAGGSETQY
13	TRBV6-4	TRBJ2-3	ASSSSGTSTDTQY